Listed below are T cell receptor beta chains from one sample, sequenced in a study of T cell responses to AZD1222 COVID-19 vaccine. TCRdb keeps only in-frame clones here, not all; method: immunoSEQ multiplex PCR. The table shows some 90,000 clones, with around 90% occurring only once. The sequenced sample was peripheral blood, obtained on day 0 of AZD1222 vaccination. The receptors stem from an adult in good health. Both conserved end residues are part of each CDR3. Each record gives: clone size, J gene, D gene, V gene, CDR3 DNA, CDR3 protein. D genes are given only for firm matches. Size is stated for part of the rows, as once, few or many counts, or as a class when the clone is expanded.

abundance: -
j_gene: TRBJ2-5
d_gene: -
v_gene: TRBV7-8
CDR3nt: TGTGCCAGCAGCTTTCTACAGGTCAAAGAGACCCAGTACTTC
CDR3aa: CASSFLQVKETQYF

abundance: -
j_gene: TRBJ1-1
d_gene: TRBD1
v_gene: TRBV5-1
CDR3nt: TGCGCCAGCAGCTGGGACAGGGAGGGCACTGAAGCTTTCTTT
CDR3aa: CASSWDREGTEAFF

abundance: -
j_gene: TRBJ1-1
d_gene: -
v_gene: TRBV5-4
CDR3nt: TGTGCCAGCAGCTTGGTCGGACGGGAGACTGAAGCTTTCTTT
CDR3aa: CASSLVGRETEAFF

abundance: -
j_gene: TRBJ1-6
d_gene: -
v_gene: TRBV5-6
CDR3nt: TGTGCCAGCAGCTTGTTGGGCAGGTTCGGCGGAAATTCACCCCTCCACTTT
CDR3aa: CASSLLGRFGGNSPLHF

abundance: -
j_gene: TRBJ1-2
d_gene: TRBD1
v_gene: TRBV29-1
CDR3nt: TGCAGCGTTGCTACAGGGGCGAGGTCTCTCTATGGCTACACCTTC
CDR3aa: CSVATGARSLYGYTF

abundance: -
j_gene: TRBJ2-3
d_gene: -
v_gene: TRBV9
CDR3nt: TGTGCCAGCAGCGTAGAACTAGGCGCACAGGATACGCAGTATTTT
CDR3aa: CASSVELGAQDTQYF

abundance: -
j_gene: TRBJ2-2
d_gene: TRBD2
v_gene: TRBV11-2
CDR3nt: TGTGCCAGCAGCTGGACTAGCGTCAGACGTACGACCGGGGAGCTGTTTTTT
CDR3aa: CASSWTSVRRTTGELFF

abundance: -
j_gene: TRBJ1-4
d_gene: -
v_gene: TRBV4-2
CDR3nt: TGTGCCAGCAGCCAAGCAATGGGGTATAATGAAAAACTGTTTTTT
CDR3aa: CASSQAMGYNEKLFF

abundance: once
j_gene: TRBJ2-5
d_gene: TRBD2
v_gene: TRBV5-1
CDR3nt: TGCGCCAGCAGCTTAATAACCCGGACTAGCGGGGGTCGGCGTGAGACCCAGTACTTC
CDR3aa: CASSLITRTSGGRRETQYF

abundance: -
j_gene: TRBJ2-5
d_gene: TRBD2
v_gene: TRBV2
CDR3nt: TGTGCCAGCAGTGAACGAGTCGGTTTAGCGGGAGGCGGGGAGACCCAGTACTTC
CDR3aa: CASSERVGLAGGGETQYF

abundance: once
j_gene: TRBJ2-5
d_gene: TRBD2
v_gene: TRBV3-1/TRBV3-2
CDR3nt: TGTGCCAGCGAAGGACAACTAGCGGACCAAGAGACCCAGTACTTC
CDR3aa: CASEGQLADQETQYF

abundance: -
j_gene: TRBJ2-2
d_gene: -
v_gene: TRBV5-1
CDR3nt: TGCGCCAGCAGCCCGAAGACACAGAACACCGGGGAGCTGTTTTTT
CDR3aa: CASSPKTQNTGELFF

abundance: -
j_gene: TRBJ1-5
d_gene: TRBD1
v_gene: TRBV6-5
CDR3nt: TGTGCCAGCGCCGATGGGACAGGGGAGGGTCAGCCCCAGCATTTT
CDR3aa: CASADGTGEGQPQHF

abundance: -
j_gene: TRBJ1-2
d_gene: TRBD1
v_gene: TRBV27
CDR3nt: TGTGCCAGCCGCCGTCCGGGACAGCTGTATGGCTACACCTTC
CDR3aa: CASRRPGQLYGYTF

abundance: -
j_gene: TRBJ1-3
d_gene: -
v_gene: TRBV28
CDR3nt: TGTGCCACCACCTCGAGGGTTTACTCTGGAAACACCATATATTTT
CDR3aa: CATTSRVYSGNTIYF

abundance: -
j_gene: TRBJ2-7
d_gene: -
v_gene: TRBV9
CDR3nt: TGTGCCAGCAGCAAGGGCTCAAGCTCCTACGAGCAGTACTTC
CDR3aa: CASSKGSSSYEQYF

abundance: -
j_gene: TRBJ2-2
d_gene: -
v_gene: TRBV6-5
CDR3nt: TGTGCCAGCACCGAAGGTCGGATCGGGGAGCTGTTTTTT
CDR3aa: CASTEGRIGELFF

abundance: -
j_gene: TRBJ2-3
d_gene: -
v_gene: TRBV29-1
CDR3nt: TGCAGCGTAACTCCAAGAGGCACAGATACGCAGTATTTT
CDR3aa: CSVTPRGTDTQYF

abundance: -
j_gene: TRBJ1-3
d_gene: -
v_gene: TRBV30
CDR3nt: TGTGCCTTGAAGGTTTCTGGAAACACCATATATTTT
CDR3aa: CALKVSGNTIYF

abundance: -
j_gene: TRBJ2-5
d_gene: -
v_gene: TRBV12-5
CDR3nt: TGTGCTAGTGCCACCGGGATTTCCCACCAAGAGACCCAGTACTTC
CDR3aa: CASATGISHQETQYF

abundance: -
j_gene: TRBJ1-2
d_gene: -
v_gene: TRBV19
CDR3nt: TGTGCCAGTAGTGAGGGCACCGCTAACTATGGCTACACCTTC
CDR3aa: CASSEGTANYGYTF

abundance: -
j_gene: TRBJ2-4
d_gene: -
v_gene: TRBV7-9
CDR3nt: TGTGCCAGCAGCTCTCAGGGGGAGGTAGCCAAAAACATTCAGTACTTC
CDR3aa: CASSSQGEVAKNIQYF

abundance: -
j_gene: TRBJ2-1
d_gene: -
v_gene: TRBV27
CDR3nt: TGTGCCAGCAGTGGCGGACCCAGCAATGAGCAGTTCTTC
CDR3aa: CASSGGPSNEQFF

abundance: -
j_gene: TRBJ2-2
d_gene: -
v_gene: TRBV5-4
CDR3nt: TGTGCCAGCAGCTTACAGGGCCGTGACACCGGGGAGCTGTTTTTT
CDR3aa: CASSLQGRDTGELFF

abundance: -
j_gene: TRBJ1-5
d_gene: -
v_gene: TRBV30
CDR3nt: TGTGCCTGCGAGAGGGGGGCAGGGATGCAGCCCCAGCATTTT
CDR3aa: CACERGAGMQPQHF

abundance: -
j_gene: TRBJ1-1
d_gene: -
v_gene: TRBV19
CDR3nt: TGTGCCAGTAATGGGGTATCGGGCACTGAAGCTTTCTTT
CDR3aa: CASNGVSGTEAFF

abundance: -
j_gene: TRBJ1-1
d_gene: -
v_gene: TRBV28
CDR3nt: TGTGCCAGTGCGGACTATGAAGCTTTCTTT
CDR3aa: CASADYEAFF

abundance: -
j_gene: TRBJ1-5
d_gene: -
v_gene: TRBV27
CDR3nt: TGTGCCAGCAGTGTGGACTCTCGTCAGCCCCAGCATTTT
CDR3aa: CASSVDSRQPQHF

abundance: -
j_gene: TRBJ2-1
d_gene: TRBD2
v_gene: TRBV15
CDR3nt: TGTGCCACCAGCAGACCTACGGGACTAGCGGGATCCTACAATGAGCAGTTCTTC
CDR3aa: CATSRPTGLAGSYNEQFF

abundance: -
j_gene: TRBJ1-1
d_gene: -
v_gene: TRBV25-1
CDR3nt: TGTGCCAGCAGTGAATTGTCAATTCGCCGGGGGTCTGAAGCTTTCTTT
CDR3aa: CASSELSIRRGSEAFF

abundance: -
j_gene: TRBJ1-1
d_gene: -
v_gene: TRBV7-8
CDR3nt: TGTGCCAGCAGCCCTTCCGGATTGGGCAGGGCGAACACTGAAGCTTTCTTT
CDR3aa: CASSPSGLGRANTEAFF

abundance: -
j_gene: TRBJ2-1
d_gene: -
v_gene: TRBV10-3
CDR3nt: TGTGCCATCAGTCGACTAGACAATGAGCAGTTCTTC
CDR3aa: CAISRLDNEQFF

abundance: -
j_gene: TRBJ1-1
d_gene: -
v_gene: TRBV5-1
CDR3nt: TGCGCCAGCAGCTTGTCTTCGGCAATGAACACTGAAGCTTTCTTT
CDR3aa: CASSLSSAMNTEAFF

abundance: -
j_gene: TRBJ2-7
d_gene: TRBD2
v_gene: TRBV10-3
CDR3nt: TGTGCCATCAGTGAGAAAGAAGCGGGAGGGCCCTACGAGCAGTACTTC
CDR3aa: CAISEKEAGGPYEQYF

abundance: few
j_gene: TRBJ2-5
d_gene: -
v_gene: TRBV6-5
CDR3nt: TGTGCCAGCGGGCAAGAGACCCAGTACTTC
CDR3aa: CASGQETQYF

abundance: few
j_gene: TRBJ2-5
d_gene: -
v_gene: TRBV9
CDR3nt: TGTGCCAGCAGCGTCCTATCTAGCAGACAAGAGACCCAGTACTTC
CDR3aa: CASSVLSSRQETQYF

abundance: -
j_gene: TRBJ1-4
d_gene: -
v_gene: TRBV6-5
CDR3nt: TGTGCCAGCGAAGGACAGACCGACAAACTGTTTTTT
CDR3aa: CASEGQTDKLFF

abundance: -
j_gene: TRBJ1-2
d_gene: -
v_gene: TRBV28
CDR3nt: TGTGCCAGCACTGGCGACTATGGCTACACCTTC
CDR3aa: CASTGDYGYTF

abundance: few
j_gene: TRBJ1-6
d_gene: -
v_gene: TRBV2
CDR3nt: TGTGCCAGCAAGTCCCACAATTCACCCCTCCACTTT
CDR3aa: CASKSHNSPLHF

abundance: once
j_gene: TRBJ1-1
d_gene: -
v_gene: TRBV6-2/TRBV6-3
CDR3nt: TGTGCCAGCAGTATTGGGCAGCTGAACACTGAAGCTTTCTTT
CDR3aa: CASSIGQLNTEAFF

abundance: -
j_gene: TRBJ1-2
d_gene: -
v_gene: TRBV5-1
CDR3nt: TGCGCCAGCAGCTGGGGCCTGACAGGCGACTATGGCTACACCTTC
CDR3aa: CASSWGLTGDYGYTF

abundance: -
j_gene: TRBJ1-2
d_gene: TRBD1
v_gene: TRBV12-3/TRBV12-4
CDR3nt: TGTGCCAGCAGTTGGGACAGGAATCATGGCTACACCTTC
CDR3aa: CASSWDRNHGYTF

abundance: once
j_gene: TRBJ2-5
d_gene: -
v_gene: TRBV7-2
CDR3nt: TGTGCCAGCAGCTCCTCCAGGGACGGAGAGACCCAGTACTTC
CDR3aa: CASSSSRDGETQYF

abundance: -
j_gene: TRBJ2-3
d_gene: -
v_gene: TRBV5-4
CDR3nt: TGTGCCAGCAGTTATAGTACCAGCACAGATACGCAGTATTTT
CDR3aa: CASSYSTSTDTQYF

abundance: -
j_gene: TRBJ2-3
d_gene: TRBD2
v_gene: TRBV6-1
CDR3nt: TGTGCCAGCAGTGAAGAAGCGGGAGGAGGAGATACGCAGTATTTT
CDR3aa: CASSEEAGGGDTQYF

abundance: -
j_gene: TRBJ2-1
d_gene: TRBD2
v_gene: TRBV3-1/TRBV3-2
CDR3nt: TGTGCCAGCAGCCCAATAGCGGGAGGGCCCCTTTACAATGAGCAGTTCTTC
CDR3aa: CASSPIAGGPLYNEQFF

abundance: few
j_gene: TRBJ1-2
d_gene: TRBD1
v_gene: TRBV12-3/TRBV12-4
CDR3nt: TGTGCCAGCAGCTTCGACAGGGGGCTTGGCTACACCTTC
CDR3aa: CASSFDRGLGYTF

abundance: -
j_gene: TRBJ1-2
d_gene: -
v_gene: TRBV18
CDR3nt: TGTGCCAGCTCTCCCGGCTCAGCAAACTATGGCTACACCTTC
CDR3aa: CASSPGSANYGYTF